Below, one T cell receptor beta chain is given with its context. Its antigen is unidentified. The source of the sample is a study of T cell repertoires in cytomegalovirus infection. Study outcomes and limitations: The ex vivo response showed dominance by HLA-C-restricted CMV-specific TCR beta clonotypes.

TCRdb passed the reads through MiXCR, listing each CDR3 protein once. This sample has some 150,000 distinct CDR3 sequences; roughly a third occur once, and the top ten carry around half. Trimming took 5 bases from V and 1 from J, leaving 4 bases between them. This CDR3 is built from 12 residues. The source of this sequence is a human donor in good health (CMV status not recorded). Some clones in this sample may be carry-over from other donors' samples. V gene TRBV12-3 or TRBV12-4 combines with J gene TRBJ2-3, with D uncertain. The sample in question was CD8+ T cells from cultured PBMCs, obtained from culture after CMV antigen stimulation. The CDR3 nucleotides are TGTGCCAGCAGTAAAGGCACAGATACGCAGTATTTT. The encoded protein is CASSKGTDTQYF.